This T cell receptor beta chain appears in the sequencing data of a study of blood T cell repertoires in COVID-19. Authors' processing steps: Using reference gene primer amplification, nucleated cell counts were estimated. Measured with immunoSEQ multiplex PCR; TCRdb has only the in-frame clones, and not every one. V and J calls and clone size are copied from that table; D and trimming were computed from the DNA. The table lists fewer than 700,000 clones, 85% to 90% of them singletons. The J segment lost 3 bases and the V segment lost 3 bases, leaving 7 bases of the junction unmatched. Germline loops: CDR1 SGHAT, CDR2 FQNNGV. The CDR3 extends over 15 amino acids.

The clonotype comes from a woman between 45 and 60 years old with COVID-19, enrolled during active disease. This sequence joins TRBV11-2 and TRBJ2-5; 7 nucleotides align to TRBD2. The sequencing input was peripheral blood. Written as DNA, the CDR3 is TGTGCCAGCAGCTTGGGGGGAAGCGGGGAAGAGACCCAGTACTTC. It encodes CASSLGGSGEETQYF.